This TCR beta chain was captured in a study of blood T cell repertoires in COVID-19. The table came from immunoSEQ multiplex PCR; TCRdb's copy has only in-frame clones and leaves some out. The sample includes under 200,000 clones, around 72% seen only once; the top ten take less than 3%. Germline assignment: CDR1 MDHEN and CDR2 SYDVKM. V gave up 7 bases and J gave up 5 bases, with 21 bases separating them. The CDR3 consists of 15 residues. The specimen was peripheral blood. The rearrangement joins TRBV28 to TRBJ2-7; the D gene is possibly TRBD1 (5 bases). The sequence was collected from a woman of 80 years or more with acute or convalescent COVID-19. CDR3 loop: CASNLYQGIGDEQYF. The CDR3 bases are TGTGCCAGCAACCTATACCAGGGTATTGGCGACGAGCAGTACTTC.